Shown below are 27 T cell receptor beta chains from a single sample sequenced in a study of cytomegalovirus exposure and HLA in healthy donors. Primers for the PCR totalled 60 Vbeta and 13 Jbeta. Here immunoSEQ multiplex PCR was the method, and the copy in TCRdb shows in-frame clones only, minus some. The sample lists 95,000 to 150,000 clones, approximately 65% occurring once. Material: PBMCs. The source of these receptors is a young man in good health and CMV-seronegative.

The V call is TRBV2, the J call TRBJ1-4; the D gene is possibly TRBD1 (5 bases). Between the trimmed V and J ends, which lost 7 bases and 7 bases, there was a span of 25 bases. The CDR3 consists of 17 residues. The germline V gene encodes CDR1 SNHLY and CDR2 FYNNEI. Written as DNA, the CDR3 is TGTGCCAGCAACACGGGCATGGGAAGCTTGGGGGGTGAAAAACTGTTTTTT. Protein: CASNTGMGSLGGEKLFF.

The chain's CDR3 is CATSDSFYEQYF. In DNA form, the CDR3 reads TGTGCCACCTCGGACAGCTTCTACGAGCAGTACTTC. This chain links TRBV10-3 with TRBJ2-7, with a weak D call TRBD1 (6 bases). The germline V and J ends were trimmed by 10 bases and 3 bases, with 13 bases remaining between them. This CDR3 spans 12 amino acids. Germline V gene sequence: CDR1 ENHRY, CDR2 SYGVKD.

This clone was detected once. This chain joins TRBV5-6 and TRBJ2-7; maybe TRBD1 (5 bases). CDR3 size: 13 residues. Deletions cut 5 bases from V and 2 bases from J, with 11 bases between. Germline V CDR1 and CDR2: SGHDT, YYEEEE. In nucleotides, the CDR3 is TGTGCCAGCAGTTACAGGCCTCCCTACGAGCAGTACTTC. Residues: CASSYRPPYEQYF.

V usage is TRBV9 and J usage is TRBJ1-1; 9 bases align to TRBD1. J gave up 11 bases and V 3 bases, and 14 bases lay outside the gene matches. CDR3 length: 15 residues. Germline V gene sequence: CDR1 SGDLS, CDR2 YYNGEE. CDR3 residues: CASSAPEKDRGAAFF. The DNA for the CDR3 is TGTGCCAGCAGCGCTCCAGAGAAAGACAGGGGGGCGGCTTTCTTT.

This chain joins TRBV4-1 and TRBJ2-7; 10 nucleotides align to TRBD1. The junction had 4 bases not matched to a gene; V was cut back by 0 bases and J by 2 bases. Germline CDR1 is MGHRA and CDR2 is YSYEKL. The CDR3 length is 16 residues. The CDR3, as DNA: TGCGCCAGCAGCCAAGATGGGACAGGGGACGCCTACGAGCAGTACTTC. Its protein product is CASSQDGTGDAYEQYF.

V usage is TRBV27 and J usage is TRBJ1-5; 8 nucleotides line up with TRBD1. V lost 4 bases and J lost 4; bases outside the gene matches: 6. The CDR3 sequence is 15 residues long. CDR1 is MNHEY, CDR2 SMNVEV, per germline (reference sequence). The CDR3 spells CASSSLGTGNQPQHF. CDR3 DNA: TGTGCCAGCAGTTCCCTTGGGACAGGTAATCAGCCCCAGCATTTT.

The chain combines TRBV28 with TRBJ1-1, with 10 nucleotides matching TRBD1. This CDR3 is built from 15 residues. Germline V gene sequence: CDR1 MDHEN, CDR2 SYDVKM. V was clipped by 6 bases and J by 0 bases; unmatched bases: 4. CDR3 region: CASSGTGVLNTEAFF. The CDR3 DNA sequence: TGTGCCAGCAGCGGGACAGGGGTCTTGAACACTGAAGCTTTCTTT.

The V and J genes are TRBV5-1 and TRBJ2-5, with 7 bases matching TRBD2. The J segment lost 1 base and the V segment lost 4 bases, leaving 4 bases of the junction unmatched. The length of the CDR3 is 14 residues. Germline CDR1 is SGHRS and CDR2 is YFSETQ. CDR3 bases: TGCGCCAGCAGCCTAACGGGGGGCCAAGAGACCCAGTACTTC. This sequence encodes CASSLTGGQETQYF.

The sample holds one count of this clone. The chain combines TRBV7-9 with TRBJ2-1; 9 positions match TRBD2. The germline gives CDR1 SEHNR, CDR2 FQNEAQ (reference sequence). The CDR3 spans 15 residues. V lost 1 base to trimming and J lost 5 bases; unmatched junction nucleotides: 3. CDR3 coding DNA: TGTGCCAGCAGCTTAGGAGCGGGAGGCCACAATGAGCAGTTCTTC. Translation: CASSLGAGGHNEQFF.

For the CDR3, the DNA is TGCGCCAGCAGCAGGGAGCCCTACAATGAGCAGTTCTTC. It encodes CASSREPYNEQFF. The V and J genes are TRBV4-1 and TRBJ2-1; TRBD2 is a possible D gene (5 bases). The CDR3 runs to 13 residues. The germline V gene encodes CDR1 MGHRA and CDR2 YSYEKL. Trimming pared 5 bases from V and 2 bases from J, leaving 7 bases between.

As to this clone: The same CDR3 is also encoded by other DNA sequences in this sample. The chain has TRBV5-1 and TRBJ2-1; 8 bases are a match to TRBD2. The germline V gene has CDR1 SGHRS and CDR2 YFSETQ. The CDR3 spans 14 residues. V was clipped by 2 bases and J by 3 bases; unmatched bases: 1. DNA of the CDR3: TGCGCCAGCAGCTTAAGCGGGGGCTACAATGAGCAGTTCTTC. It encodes CASSLSGGYNEQFF.

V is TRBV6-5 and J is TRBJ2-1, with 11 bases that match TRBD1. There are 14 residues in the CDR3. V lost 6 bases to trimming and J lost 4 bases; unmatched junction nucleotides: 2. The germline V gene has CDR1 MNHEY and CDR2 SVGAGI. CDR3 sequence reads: CASRGDRGYNEQFF. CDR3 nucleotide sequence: TGTGCCAGCAGGGGGGACAGGGGGTACAATGAGCAGTTCTTC.

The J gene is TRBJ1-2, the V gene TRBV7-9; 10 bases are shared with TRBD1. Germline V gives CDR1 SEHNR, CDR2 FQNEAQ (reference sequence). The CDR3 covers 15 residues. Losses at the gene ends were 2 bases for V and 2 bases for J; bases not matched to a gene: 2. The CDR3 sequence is CASSLLTGGNYGYTF. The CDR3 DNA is TGTGCCAGCAGCTTATTGACAGGGGGCAACTATGGCTACACCTTC.

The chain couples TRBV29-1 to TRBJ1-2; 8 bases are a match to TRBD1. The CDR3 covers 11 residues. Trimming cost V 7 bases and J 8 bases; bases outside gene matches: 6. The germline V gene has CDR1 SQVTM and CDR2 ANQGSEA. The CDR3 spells CSARTGCGYTF. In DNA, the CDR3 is TGCAGCGCCAGGACAGGGTGCGGCTACACCTTC.

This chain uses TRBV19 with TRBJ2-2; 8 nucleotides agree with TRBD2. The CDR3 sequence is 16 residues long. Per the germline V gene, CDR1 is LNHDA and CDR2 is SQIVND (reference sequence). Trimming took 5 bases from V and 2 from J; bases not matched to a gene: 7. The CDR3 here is CASSAVAGFNTGELFF. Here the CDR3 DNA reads TGTGCCAGTAGTGCTGTAGCGGGGTTCAACACCGGGGAGCTGTTTTTT. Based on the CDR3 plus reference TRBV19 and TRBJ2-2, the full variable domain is DGGITQSPKYLFRKEGQNVTLSCEQNLNHDAMYWYRQDPGQGLRLIYYSQIVNDFQKGDIAEGYSVSREKKESFPLTVTSAQKNPTAFYLCASSAVAGFNTGELFFGEGSRLTVL.

CDR3 residues: CASSKLAKSGRLNEQFF. DNA of the CDR3: TGTGCCAGCAGCAAGTTAGCGAAGAGCGGGAGGTTGAATGAGCAGTTCTTC. The chain combines TRBV11-2 with TRBJ2-1, with TRBD2 matching 9 bases. CDR3 length: 17 residues. The trim removed 5 bases at V and 7 bases at J, leaving 15 bases unmatched. Germline loops: CDR1 SGHAT, CDR2 FQNNGV.

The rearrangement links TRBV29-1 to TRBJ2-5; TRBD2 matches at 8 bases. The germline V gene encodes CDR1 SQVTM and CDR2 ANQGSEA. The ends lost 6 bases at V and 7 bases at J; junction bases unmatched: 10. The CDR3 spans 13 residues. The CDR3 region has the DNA TGCAGCGTCCGGGGGGGCAGGGGCGGGACCCAGTACTTC. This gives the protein CSVRGGRGGTQYF.

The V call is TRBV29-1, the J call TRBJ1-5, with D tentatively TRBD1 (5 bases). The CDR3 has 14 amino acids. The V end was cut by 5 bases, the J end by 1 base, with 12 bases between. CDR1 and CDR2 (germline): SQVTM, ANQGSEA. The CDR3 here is CSVLEGTSNQPQHF. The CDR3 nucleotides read TGCAGCGTTTTGGAGGGGACGAGCAATCAGCCCCAGCATTTT.

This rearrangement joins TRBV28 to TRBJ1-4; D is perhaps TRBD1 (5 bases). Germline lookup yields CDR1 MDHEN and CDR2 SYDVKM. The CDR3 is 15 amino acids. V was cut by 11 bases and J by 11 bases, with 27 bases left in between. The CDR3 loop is CASRGTGKGLTKLFF. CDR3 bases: TGTGCCTCTCGGGGGACGGGCAAGGGGCTGACGAAACTGTTTTTT.

In DNA form, the CDR3 reads TGTGCCAGCAGTAATACAGGTTCGGGTGGCTACACCTTC. Its translation is CASSNTGSGGYTF. The chain uses TRBV28 and TRBJ1-2, with D perhaps TRBD1 (5 bases). There are 13 residues in the CDR3. V was pared by 5 bases and J by 7 bases, with 14 bases between. Germline CDR1 and CDR2: MDHEN and SYDVKM.

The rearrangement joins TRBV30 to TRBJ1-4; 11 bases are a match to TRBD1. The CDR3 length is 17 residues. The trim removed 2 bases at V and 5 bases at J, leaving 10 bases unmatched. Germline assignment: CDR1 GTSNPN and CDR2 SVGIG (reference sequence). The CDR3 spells CAWSNPGQGEKNEKLFF. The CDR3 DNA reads TGTGCCTGGAGTAACCCGGGACAGGGGGAGAAAAATGAAAAACTGTTTTTT.

For the CDR3, the DNA is TGTGCCGGAGGACGGACCTCCTACGAGCAGTACTTC. This translates into CAGGRTSYEQYF. The rearrangement uses TRBV5-6 and TRBJ2-5, with TRBD2 as a possible D gene (5 bases). The closer fit of TRBJ2-7 to the DNA end suggests the J call may be wrong. Germline V gene lookup returns CDR1 SGHDT and CDR2 YYEEEE. CDR3 length: 12 residues.

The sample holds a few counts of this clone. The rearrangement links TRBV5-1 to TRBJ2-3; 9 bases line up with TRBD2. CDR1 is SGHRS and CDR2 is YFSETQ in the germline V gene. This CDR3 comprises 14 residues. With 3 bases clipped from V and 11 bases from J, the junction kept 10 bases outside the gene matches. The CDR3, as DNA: TGCGCCAGCAGCTCCGGGACTAGCCCACCCCTGCAGTATTTT. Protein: CASSSGTSPPLQYF.

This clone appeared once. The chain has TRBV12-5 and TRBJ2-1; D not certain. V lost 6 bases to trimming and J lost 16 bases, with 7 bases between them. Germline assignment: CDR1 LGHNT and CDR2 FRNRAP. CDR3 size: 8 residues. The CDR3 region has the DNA TGTGCTAGTGGCTCCTTTTTCTTC. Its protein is CASGSFFF. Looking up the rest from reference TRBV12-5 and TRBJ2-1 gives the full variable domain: DARVTQTPRHKVTEMGQEVTMRCQPILGHNTVFWYRQTMMQGLELLAYFRNRAPLDDSGMPKDRFSAEMPDATLATLKIQPSEPRDSAVYFCASGSFFFGPGTRLTVL.

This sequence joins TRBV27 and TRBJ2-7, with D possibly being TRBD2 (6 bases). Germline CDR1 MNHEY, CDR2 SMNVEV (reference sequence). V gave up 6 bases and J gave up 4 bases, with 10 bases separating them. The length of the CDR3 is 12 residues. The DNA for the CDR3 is TGTGCCAGCAGCGCGGGACCGTACGAGCAGTACTTC. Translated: CASSAGPYEQYF.

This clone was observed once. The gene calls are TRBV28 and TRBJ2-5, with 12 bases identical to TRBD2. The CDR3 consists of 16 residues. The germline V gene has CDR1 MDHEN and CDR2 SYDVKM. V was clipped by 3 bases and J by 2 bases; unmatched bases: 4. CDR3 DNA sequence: TGTGCCAGCAGTTTGATAGGGACTAGCGGGCAAGAGACCCAGTACTTC. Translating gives CASSLIGTSGQETQYF.

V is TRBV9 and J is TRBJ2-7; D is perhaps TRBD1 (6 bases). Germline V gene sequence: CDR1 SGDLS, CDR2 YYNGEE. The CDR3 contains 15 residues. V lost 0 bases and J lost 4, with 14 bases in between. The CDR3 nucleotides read TGTGCCAGCAGCGTAGCTCGGGATACAGGGTACGAGCAGTACTTC. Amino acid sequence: CASSVARDTGYEQYF.